Listed below are T cell receptor beta chains from one sample, sequenced in a study of blood T cell repertoires in COVID-19. Sequencing was performed with immunoSEQ multiplex PCR; in TCRdb, only in-frame clones are kept and a portion is missing. Altogether over 110,000 clones are present, roughly 84% being singletons, with the ten largest covering approximately 5%. Sequenced: PBMCs or T cells enriched from blood (not recorded which). These receptors were obtained from a middle-aged man with acute COVID-19. The conserved cysteine and the conserved F or W are not part of the CDR3 here.

>13|TRBV6-5
ASSYRTIGNEKLF
>13|TRBV5-4
ASSLGRGGLYEQY
>12|TRBV5-6
ASSSGPGSYEQY
>12|TRBV30
ASSGGEAYNEQF
>13|TRBV7-2
ASSLLGQVLGEQY
>11|TRBV10-3
ATTGEANSPLH
>14|TRBV27
ASSLLGQTSSYEQY
>12|TRBV19
ASSQLGDRNLHG
>9|TRBV6-5
ASTDSSRQF
>12|TRBV9
ASSTNRAADTQY
>12|TRBV5-6
ASKEAGAGNTIY
>11|TRBV19
ASTSGSYNEQF
>13|TRBV13
ASLGTGGAYNEQF
>11|TRBV5-6
ASSVRGADTQY
>13|TRBV5-1
ASSLTSSANYGYT
>11|TRBV6-5
ASSRDSNYGYT
>17|TRBV15
ATSTEGRGAHPNTGELF
>13|TRBV6-2/TRBV6-3
ASSRPGQGADTQY
>12|TRBV7-2
ASSLSRGGFVAF
>12|TRBV9
ASSVFGENEKLF
>12|TRBV28
ASSIGPGNSPLH
>16|TRBV24-1
ATSDSPHSGGKDNEQF
>11|TRBV12-3/TRBV12-4
ASSFSGANVLT
>12|TRBV29-1
SVGAGTANYGYT
>13|TRBV5-4
ASSLGQEIDYGYT
>13|TRBV28
ASSPAGTGRSEQY
>12|TRBV4-3
ASSQDSGSYEQY
>9|TRBV20-1
SARASLQQF
>14|TRBV7-2
ASSFMVAGSGDTQY
>14|TRBV6-5
ASSYSKKPGTGELF
>12|TRBV21-1
ASSKVGGGYEQY
>10|TRBV4-3
ASSQGQGELF
>14|TRBV11-3
ASSISSGGAVETQY
>13|TRBV19
ASSNDRVGNSPLH
>12|TRBV5-4
ASSLVSLNTEAF
>13|TRBV6-2/TRBV6-3
ASSFRGRRPGELF
>13|TRBV28
ASSSGTGIQETQY
>11|TRBV6-5
ASSMTGNYGYT
>13|TRBV2
ASSDDIAGSNEQF
>12|TRBV7-2
ASSLGYENYGYT
>13|TRBV5-1
ASSSGTGGSETQY
>14|TRBV9
ASSVEGLAFYNEQF
>12|TRBV19
ASSISRNNYEQY